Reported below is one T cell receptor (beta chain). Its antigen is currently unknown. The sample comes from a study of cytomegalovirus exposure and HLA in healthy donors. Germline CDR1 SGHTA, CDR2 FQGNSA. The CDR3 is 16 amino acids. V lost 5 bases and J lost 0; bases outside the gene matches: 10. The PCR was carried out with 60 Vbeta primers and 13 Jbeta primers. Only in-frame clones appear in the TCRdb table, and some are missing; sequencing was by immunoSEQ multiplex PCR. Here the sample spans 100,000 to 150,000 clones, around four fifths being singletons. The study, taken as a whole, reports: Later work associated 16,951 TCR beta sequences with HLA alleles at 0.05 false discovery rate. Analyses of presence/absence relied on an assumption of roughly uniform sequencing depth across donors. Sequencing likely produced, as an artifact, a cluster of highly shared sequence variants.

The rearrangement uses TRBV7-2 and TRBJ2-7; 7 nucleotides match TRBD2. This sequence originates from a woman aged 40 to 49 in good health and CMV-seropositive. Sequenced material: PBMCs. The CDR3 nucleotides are TGTGCCAGCAGCCCACACAGCGGGGAGAGCTCCTACGAGCAGTACTTC. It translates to CASSPHSGESSYEQYF.